This section outlines one T cell receptor beta chain sequence together with its context. The target antigen is unknown. The source of the sample is a study of cytomegalovirus exposure and HLA in healthy donors. Study-wide results and caveats: An analysis that was carried out later associated fewer than 20,000 TCR beta sequences with HLA alleles at 0.05 false discovery rate.

13 Jbeta primers and 60 Vbeta primers were used for the PCR. Some clones are missing from TCRdb's copy, which holds only in-frame ones; the method was immunoSEQ multiplex PCR. The sample comprises about 97,000 clones, 60% to 80% of which are singletons, and roughly 9.3% rests with the top ten. Per germline, CDR1 LGHNA and CDR2 YNFKEQ. The CDR3 loop spans 17 amino acids. Sequenced material: PBMCs. The sequence derives from a male donor in good health and CMV-seropositive. This chain connects TRBV4-2 to TRBJ2-5, with 12 bases lining up with TRBD2. Near its end, the DNA agrees better with TRBJ2-7, so the J call may be wrong. As DNA, the CDR3 is TGTGCCAGCAGCCAAGATCCTAGCGGGAGGGCCCTCGACGAGCAGTACTTC. Amino acid sequence: CASSQDPSGRALDEQYF.